The clone carrying this TCR beta chain was counted ten times or more. What it recognizes is unknown. These data originate in a study of identical twins. General study findings and limits: Out-of-frame alpha sequences common to twins exhibited a surplus of low generation probability.

MiXCR, run by TCRdb on the 5' RACE reads, gives a single entry per CDR3 protein. Of about 200,000 distinct CDR3 sequences detected, 7.5% appear once; the ten largest clones hold more than 1.5%. The CDR3 totals 15 residues. CDR1 MDHEN and CDR2 SYDVKM come from the germline V gene. V shed 2 bases and J shed 0 bases, with 7 bases lying between them. These same records also appear under a second study, on yellow fever vaccine responses in identical twins.

Sequencing used memory (CD45RO+) T cells sorted from blood. This receptor was identified in a woman younger than 35 in good health. The chain combines TRBV28 with TRBJ2-2; D is perhaps TRBD1 or TRBD2 (5 bases each). CDR3 amino acids: CASSLGTANTGELFF. CDR3 bases: TGTGCCAGCAGTTTAGGGACCGCGAACACCGGGGAGCTGTTTTTT.